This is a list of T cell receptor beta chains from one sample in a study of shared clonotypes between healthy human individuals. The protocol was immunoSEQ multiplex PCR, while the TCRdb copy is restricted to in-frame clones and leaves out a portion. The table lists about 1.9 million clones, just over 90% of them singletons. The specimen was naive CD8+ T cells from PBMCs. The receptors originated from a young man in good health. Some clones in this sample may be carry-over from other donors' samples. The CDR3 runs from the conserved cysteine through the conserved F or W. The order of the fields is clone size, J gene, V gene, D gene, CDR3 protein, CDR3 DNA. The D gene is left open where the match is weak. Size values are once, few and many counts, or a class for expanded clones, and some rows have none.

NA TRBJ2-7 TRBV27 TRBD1 CASSDRDRGLYEQYF TGTGCCAGCAGTGACCGGGACAGGGGGTTGTACGAGCAGTACTTC
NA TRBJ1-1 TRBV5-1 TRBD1 CASSWPLTGKGPLTTEAFF TGCGCCAGCAGCTGGCCCCTGACAGGGAAAGGACCCTTGACCACTGAAGCTTTCTTT
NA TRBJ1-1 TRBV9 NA CASSVGTDGWAFF TGTGCCAGCAGCGTAGGCACTGACGGATGGGCTTTCTTT
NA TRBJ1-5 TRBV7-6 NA CASSLGDTYQPQHF TGTGCCAGCAGCTTAGGAGACACGTATCAGCCCCAGCATTTT
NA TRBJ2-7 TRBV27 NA CASSLIPGSYEQYF TGTGCCAGCAGTTTAATTCCAGGGTCCTACGAGCAGTACTTC
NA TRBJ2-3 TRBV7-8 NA CASSSRTSTDTQYF TGTGCCAGCAGCTCTAGGACTAGCACAGATACGCAGTATTTT
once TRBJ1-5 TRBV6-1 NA CASTPTRVGNQPQHF TGTGCCAGCACCCCAACCAGGGTCGGCAATCAGCCCCAGCATTTT
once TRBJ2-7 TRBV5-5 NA CASSEGGPVLFTYEQYF TGTGCCAGCAGCGAAGGAGGTCCAGTTTTATTCACCTACGAGCAGTACTTC
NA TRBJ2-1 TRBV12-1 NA CASSPRTSGAYNEQFF TGTGCCAGCAGCCCCCGGACTAGCGGGGCCTACAATGAGCAGTTCTTC
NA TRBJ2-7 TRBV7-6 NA CASSLRADKSYEQYF TGTGCCAGCAGCCTCCGGGCCGATAAATCATACGAGCAGTACTTC
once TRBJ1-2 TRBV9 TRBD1 CASTGQAGYYGYTF TGTGCCAGCACCGGACAGGCGGGGTACTATGGCTACACCTTC
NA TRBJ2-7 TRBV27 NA CASSLSMGEDEQYF TGTGCCAGCAGTTTATCGATGGGCGAGGACGAGCAGTACTTC
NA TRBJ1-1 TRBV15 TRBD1 CATSRGRGLTAGEAFF TGTGCCACCAGCAGAGGCAGGGGGCTGACTGCCGGGGAAGCTTTCTTT
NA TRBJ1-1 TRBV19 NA CASSPDRFMNTEAFF TGTGCCAGTAGTCCTGACAGGTTCATGAACACTGAAGCTTTCTTT
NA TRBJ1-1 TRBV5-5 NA CASSLIATEAFF TGTGCCAGCAGCTTGATCGCCACTGAAGCTTTCTTT
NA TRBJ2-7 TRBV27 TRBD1 CASSKGQGPREQYF TGTGCCAGCAGTAAGGGACAGGGGCCACGGGAGCAGTACTTC
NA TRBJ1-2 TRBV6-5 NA CASSFSTGSYGYTF TGTGCCAGCAGTTTCTCAACCGGGAGCTATGGCTACACCTTC
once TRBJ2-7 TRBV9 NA CASSPGGKNYEQYF TGTGCCAGCAGCCCGGGCGGGAAAAACTACGAGCAGTACTTC
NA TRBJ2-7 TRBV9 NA CASSERHRSYEQYF TGTGCCAGCAGCGAGAGACACCGCTCCTACGAGCAGTACTTC
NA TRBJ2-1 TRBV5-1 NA CASSLSLANEQFF TGCGCCAGCAGCTTGAGTCTAGCAAATGAGCAGTTCTTC
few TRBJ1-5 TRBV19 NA CASKVGPGSNQPQHF TGTGCCAGTAAGGTCGGACCGGGCAGCAATCAGCCCCAGCATTTT
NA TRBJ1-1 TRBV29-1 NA CSVLQGNTEAFF TGCAGCGTACTACAGGGTAACACTGAAGCTTTCTTT
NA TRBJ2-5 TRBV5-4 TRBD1 CASSPFGDRGDETQYF TGTGCCAGCAGCCCCTTCGGGGACAGGGGTGATGAGACCCAGTACTTC
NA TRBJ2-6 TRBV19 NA CASSTKISGANVLTF TGTGCCAGTAGTACCAAGATCTCTGGGGCCAACGTCCTGACTTTC
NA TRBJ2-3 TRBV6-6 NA CASSSTGYNTDTQYF TGTGCCAGCAGTTCCACAGGGTACAACACAGATACGCAGTATTTT
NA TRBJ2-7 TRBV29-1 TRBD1 CSVEEDRDYEQYF TGCAGCGTTGAGGAGGACAGGGACTACGAGCAGTACTTC
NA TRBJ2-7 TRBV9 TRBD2 CASSLGTSGRAYEQYF TGTGCCAGCAGCCTAGGGACTAGCGGGAGGGCCTACGAGCAGTACTTC
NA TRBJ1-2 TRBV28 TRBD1 CASSLFPQGKDYGYTF TGTGCCAGCAGTTTATTCCCACAGGGGAAAGACTATGGCTACACCTTC
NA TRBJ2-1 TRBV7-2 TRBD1 CASSPDRDVYNEQFF TGTGCCAGCAGCCCGGACAGGGATGTCTACAATGAGCAGTTCTTC
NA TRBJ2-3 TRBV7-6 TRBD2 CASSLSGRALDTQYF TGTGCCAGCAGCCTGAGCGGGAGGGCCTTAGATACGCAGTATTTT
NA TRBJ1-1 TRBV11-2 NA CASSLGWRNTEAFF TGTGCCAGCAGCTTAGGATGGAGGAACACTGAAGCTTTCTTT
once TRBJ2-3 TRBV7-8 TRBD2 CASSPGLAGGPTDTQYF TGTGCCAGCAGCCCAGGACTAGCGGGAGGCCCCACAGATACGCAGTATTTT
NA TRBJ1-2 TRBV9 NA CASSVASGPRNYGYTF TGTGCCAGCAGCGTAGCCTCAGGCCCTCGTAACTATGGCTACACCTTC
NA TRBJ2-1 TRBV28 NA CASSLIGEAPEQFF TGTGCCAGCAGTTTAATTGGGGAAGCGCCTGAGCAGTTCTTC
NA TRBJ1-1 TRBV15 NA CATRGGTEAFF TGTGCCACCAGGGGGGGCACTGAAGCTTTCTTT
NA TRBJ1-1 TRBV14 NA CASSQERVYTEAFF TGTGCCAGCAGCCAAGAGAGGGTCTACACTGAAGCTTTCTTT
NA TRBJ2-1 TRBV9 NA CASSVRDLRYNEQFF TGTGCCAGCAGCGTTCGGGACCTACGCTACAATGAGCAGTTCTTC
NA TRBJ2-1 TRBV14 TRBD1 CASSHGTGFFYEQFF TGTGCCAGCAGCCACGGGACAGGGTTTTTTTATGAGCAGTTCTTC
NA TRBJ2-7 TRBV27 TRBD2 CASSFGSGSDEQYF TGTGCCAGCAGTTTCGGTAGCGGGTCCGACGAGCAGTACTTC
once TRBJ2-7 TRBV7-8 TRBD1 CASSNRDSLTYEQYF TGTGCCAGCAGCAACAGGGACAGTCTAACCTACGAGCAGTACTTC
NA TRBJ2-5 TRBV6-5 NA CASRPLGGGRETQYF TGTGCCAGCAGGCCCTTGGGGGGAGGAAGGGAGACCCAGTACTTC
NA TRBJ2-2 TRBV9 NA CASSPSPLAGGGTGELFF TGTGCCAGCAGCCCATCCCCGTTGGCAGGGGGAGGGACCGGGGAGCTGTTTTTT
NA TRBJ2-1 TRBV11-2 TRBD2 CASSLNPSSGRSNEQFF TGTGCCAGCAGCTTAAACCCATCTAGCGGGAGGTCCAATGAGCAGTTCTTC
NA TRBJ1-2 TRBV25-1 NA CASSVGNYGYTF TGTGCCAGCAGTGTGGGTAACTATGGCTACACCTTC
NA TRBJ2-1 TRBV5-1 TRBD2 CASSSGLAGVPLNEQFF TGCGCCAGCAGCTCGGGACTAGCGGGAGTACCCCTCAATGAGCAGTTCTTC
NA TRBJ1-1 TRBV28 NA CASRISPGTEAFF TGTGCCAGCAGAATAAGTCCGGGCACTGAAGCTTTCTTT
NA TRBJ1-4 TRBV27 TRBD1 CASSVRTGGYEKLFF TGTGCCAGCAGTGTAAGGACAGGGGGCTATGAAAAACTGTTTTTT
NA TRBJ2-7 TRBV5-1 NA CASSWGVGYEQYF TGCGCCAGCAGCTGGGGGGTAGGGTACGAGCAGTACTTC
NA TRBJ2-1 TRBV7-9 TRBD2 CASSPGRAPRDEQFF TGTGCCAGCAGCCCCGGGAGGGCCCCTAGGGATGAGCAGTTCTTC
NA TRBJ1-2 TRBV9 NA CASSVVGGSNYGYTF TGTGCCAGCAGCGTCGTAGGGGGAAGTAACTATGGCTACACCTTC
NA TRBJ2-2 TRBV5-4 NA CASSLFGVNTGELFF TGTGCCAGCAGCTTGTTCGGGGTGAACACCGGGGAGCTGTTTTTT
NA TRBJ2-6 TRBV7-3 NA CASSTIQVSGANVLTF TGTGCCAGCAGCACAATACAGGTCTCTGGGGCCAACGTCCTGACTTTC
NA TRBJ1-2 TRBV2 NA CASSDGTYPYGYTF TGTGCCAGCAGTGACGGGACCTACCCCTATGGCTACACCTTC
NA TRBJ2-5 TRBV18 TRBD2 CASSPGLAGSQETQYF TGTGCCAGCTCACCCGGACTAGCGGGATCCCAAGAGACCCAGTACTTC